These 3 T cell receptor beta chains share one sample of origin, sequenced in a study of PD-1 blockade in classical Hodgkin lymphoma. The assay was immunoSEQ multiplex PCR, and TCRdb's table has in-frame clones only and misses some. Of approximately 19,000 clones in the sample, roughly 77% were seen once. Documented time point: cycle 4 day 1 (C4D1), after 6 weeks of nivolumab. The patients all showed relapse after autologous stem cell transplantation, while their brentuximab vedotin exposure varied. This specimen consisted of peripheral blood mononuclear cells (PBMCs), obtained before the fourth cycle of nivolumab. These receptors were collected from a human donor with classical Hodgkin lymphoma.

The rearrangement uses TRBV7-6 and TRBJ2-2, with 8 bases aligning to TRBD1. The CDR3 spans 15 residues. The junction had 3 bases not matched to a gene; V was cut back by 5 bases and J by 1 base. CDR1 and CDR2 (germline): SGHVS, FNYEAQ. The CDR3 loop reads CASSLGTGNTGELFF. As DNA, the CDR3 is TGTGCCAGCAGCCTTGGGACAGGGAACACCGGGGAGCTGTTTTTT.

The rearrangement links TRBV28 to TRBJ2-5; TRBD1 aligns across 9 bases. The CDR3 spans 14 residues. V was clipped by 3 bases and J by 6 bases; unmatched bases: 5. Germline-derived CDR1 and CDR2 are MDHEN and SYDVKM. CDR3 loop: CASSLTGGGQTQYF. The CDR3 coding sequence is TGTGCCAGCAGTTTGACAGGGGGAGGGCAGACCCAGTACTTC.

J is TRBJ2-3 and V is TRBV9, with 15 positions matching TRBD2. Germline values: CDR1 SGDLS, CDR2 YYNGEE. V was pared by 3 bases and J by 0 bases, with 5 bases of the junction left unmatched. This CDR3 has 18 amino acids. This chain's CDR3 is CASSAGLAGGPSTDTQYF. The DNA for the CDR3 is TGTGCCAGCAGCGCGGGACTAGCGGGGGGACCTAGCACAGATACGCAGTATTTT.